Presented here are 13 T cell receptor beta chains from one specimen sequenced in a study of vaccination effects on CD4 cells after COVID-19. These receptors' targets are unknown. Clones were read by immunoSEQ multiplex PCR, and TCRdb kept only the in-frame ones, dropping some. The table lists about 64,000 clones, about 69% of them singletons. The culture ran for approximately 10 days before CD4+ T cells were isolated. The source material was CD4+ T cells from PBMCs cultured without peptide, sampled before COVID-19 vaccination. The receptors come from a human donor who had a prior SARS-CoV-2 infection.

The rearrangement joins TRBV4-3 to TRBJ2-7, with a weak D call TRBD2 (6 bases). The length of the CDR3 is 17 residues. V lost 0 bases and J 1 base, leaving 16 bases between the germline ends. Germline values: CDR1 LGHNA, CDR2 YSLEER. CDR3 amino acids: CASSQEMWDSESYEQYF. CDR3 DNA sequence: TGCGCCAGCAGCCAAGAGATGTGGGACTCCGAATCCTACGAGCAGTACTTC.

This chain uses TRBV3-1 (or the pseudogene TRBV3-2) with TRBJ2-1; D is perhaps TRBD2 (5 bases). CDR3 length: 16 amino acids. Germline V gene sequence: CDR1 LGHDT, CDR2 YNNKEL (reference sequence). Trimming took off 2 bases at V and 0 bases at J, with 11 bases between the two ends. The chain's CDR3 is CASSQWRASSYNEQFF. Here the CDR3 DNA reads TGTGCCAGCAGCCAATGGCGGGCCAGCTCCTACAATGAGCAGTTCTTC.

The chain carries TRBV13 and TRBJ1-2; no clear D. Trimming took off 4 bases at V and 8 bases at J, with 29 bases between the two ends. This CDR3 is built from 18 residues. Germline V gene data show CDR1 as PRHDT and CDR2 as FYEKMQ (reference sequence). This CDR3 reads CASSSLRRYAGKTGGYTF. CDR3 in DNA: TGTGCCAGCAGCTCTCTAAGAAGGTACGCCGGGAAAACTGGGGGCTACACCTTC.

The rearrangement joins TRBV6-5 to TRBJ1-2; tentative D call: TRBD1 (6 bases). The V end was cut by 7 bases, the J end by 1 base, with 16 bases between. CDR1 MNHEY and CDR2 SVGAGI come from the germline V gene. CDR3 size: 15 residues. The CDR3 protein is CASTPGGQFNYGYTF. The CDR3 DNA reads as TGTGCCAGCACCCCCGGCGGACAGTTTAACTATGGCTACACCTTC.

The chain joins TRBV4-2 to TRBJ1-6; D is perhaps TRBD1 (6 bases). V lost 4 bases and J lost 4, with 17 bases in between. The germline V gene has CDR1 LGHNA and CDR2 YNFKEQ. This CDR3 contains 17 residues. CDR3 sequence reads: CASSLGTSHSYNSPLHF. CDR3 sequence (DNA): TGTGCCAGCAGCCTCGGGACAAGCCACTCGTATAATTCACCCCTCCACTTT.

The chain recombines TRBV7-9 with TRBJ2-2; 13 bases match TRBD2. Trimming cost V 4 bases and J 5 bases; bases outside gene matches: 13. Per the germline V gene, CDR1 is SEHNR and CDR2 is FQNEAQ (reference sequence). The CDR3 consists of 19 residues. The CDR3 sequence: CASSYTTSGRALFTGELFF. Here the CDR3 DNA reads TGTGCCAGCAGCTACACCACTAGCGGGAGGGCCCTATTTACCGGGGAGCTGTTTTTT.

V is TRBV2 and J is TRBJ1-5, with D possibly TRBD1 on 5 matching bases. The CDR3 has 14 residues. V was trimmed by 0 bases and J by 7 bases, leaving 10 bases between them. Germline CDR1 reads SNHLY; CDR2 reads FYNNEI. CDR3 amino acids: CASSEARGMQPQHF. CDR3 DNA sequence: TGTGCCAGCAGTGAAGCACGGGGGATGCAGCCCCAGCATTTT.

V is TRBV11-1 and J is TRBJ2-1; TRBD2 matches at 8 bases. V trimming: 2 bases; J trimming: 10 bases; junction bases outside the gene matches: 10. The CDR3 has 15 residues. Per the germline V gene, CDR1 is SGHAT and CDR2 is FQDESV (reference sequence). In nucleotides, the CDR3 is TGTGCCAGCAGCTTATTTCGGGAGGGCCTTGGGGAGCAGTTCTTC. Protein: CASSLFREGLGEQFF.

CDR3 in DNA: TGCAGCGTTGGTTGGGACAGGATCCCCTACGAGCAGTACTTC. Protein product: CSVGWDRIPYEQYF. The genes are TRBV29-1 and TRBJ2-7; 8 nucleotides align to TRBD1. The CDR3 spans 14 residues. The germline V gene encodes CDR1 SQVTM and CDR2 ANQGSEA. V was pared by 4 bases and J by 2 bases, with 7 bases of the junction left unmatched.

This clone turned up a few times. CDR3 sequence (DNA): TGTGCCAGCAGCCACGCGAGGACAGGGGGAGGCTACACCTTC. Translation: CASSHARTGGGYTF. V usage is TRBV4-2 and J usage is TRBJ1-2; 10 bases fit TRBD1. CDR3 length: 14 residues. The germline CDR1 and CDR2 sequences are LGHNA and YNFKEQ. J was trimmed by 8 bases and V by 3 bases; bases with no gene match: 6.

This clone was picked up one time. The V call is TRBV18, the J call TRBJ1-2; a possible D gene is TRBD1 (5 bases). This CDR3 spans 15 amino acids. In germline, CDR1 is KGHSH, CDR2 LQKENI. V dropped 2 bases and J dropped 8 bases, with 18 bases sitting between them. Here the CDR3 DNA reads TGTGCCAGCTCACCATCCGGGGCTCCGTCAGGAGGCTACACCTTC. Its protein is CASSPSGAPSGGYTF.

This rearrangement joins TRBV4-1 to TRBJ1-1; D gene uncertain. There are 16 residues in the CDR3. Per germline, CDR1 MGHRA and CDR2 YSYEKL. Trimming pared 1 base from V and 4 bases from J, leaving 16 bases between. The CDR3: CASSQGRPGWVTEAFF. For the CDR3, the DNA is TGCGCCAGCAGCCAAGGTAGGCCCGGGTGGGTCACTGAAGCTTTCTTT.

J is TRBJ1-6 and V is TRBV19, with D uncertain. The CDR3 runs to 14 residues. Trimming removed 4 bases from V and 10 bases from J, with 14 bases in between. Germline V gene data show CDR1 as LNHDA and CDR2 as SQIVND (reference sequence). CDR3 in DNA: TGTGCCAGTAGTACCTATGGACGGGAATCACCCCTCCACTTT. It specifies CASSTYGRESPLHF.